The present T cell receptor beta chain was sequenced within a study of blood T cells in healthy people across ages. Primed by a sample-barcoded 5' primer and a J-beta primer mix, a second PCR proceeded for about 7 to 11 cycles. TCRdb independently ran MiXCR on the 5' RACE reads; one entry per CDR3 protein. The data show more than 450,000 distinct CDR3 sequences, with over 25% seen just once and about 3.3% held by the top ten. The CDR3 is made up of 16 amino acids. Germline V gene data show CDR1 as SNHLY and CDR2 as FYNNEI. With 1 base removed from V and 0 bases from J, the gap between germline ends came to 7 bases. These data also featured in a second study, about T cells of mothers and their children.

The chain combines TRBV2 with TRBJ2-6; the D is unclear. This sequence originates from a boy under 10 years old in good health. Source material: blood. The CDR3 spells CASSEGLLSGANVLTF. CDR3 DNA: TGTGCCAGCAGTGAAGGCCTGCTCTCTGGGGCCAACGTCCTGACTTTC.